This T cell receptor (beta chain) was sequenced during a study of cytomegalovirus exposure and HLA in healthy donors. Notes on the study in general: Per a prior analysis, the majority of TCR beta V segments were productive roughly 87% or roughly 30% of the time. In vitro testing confirmed a few CMV-associated chains as specific for CMV antigens. A few V segments could not be told apart, such as TRBV6-2 and TRBV6-3, and were left out. The study put 150 to 200 TCR beta chains on its list as cytomegalovirus-associated.

About this clone itself: Its antigen is currently unknown.

The PCR was carried out with 60 Vbeta primers and 13 Jbeta primers. TCRdb keeps only in-frame clones here, not all; method: immunoSEQ multiplex PCR. The sample shows about 140,000 clones, around 82% of them seen only once. Losses at the gene ends were 5 bases for V and 6 bases for J; bases not matched to a gene: 9. Germline V CDR1 and CDR2: MDHEN, SYDVKM. There are 15 residues in the CDR3. The chain combines TRBV28 with TRBJ2-3; 9 nucleotides agree with TRBD2. What was sequenced was PBMCs. The origin of this receptor is a female donor in good health and CMV-seronegative. In DNA, the CDR3 is TGTGCCAGCAGTCGGGGTAGCGGGAGAGGTGATACGCAGTATTTT. Translated: CASSRGSGRGDTQYF.